This TCR beta chain was recorded in a study of shared clonotypes between healthy human individuals. Details on this clone: Antigen unknown.

CDR1 and CDR2 from the germline V gene are LGHNT and FRNRAP. The CDR3 loop spans 14 amino acids. Trimming removed 5 bases from V and 1 base from J, with 11 bases in between. Sequenced by immunoSEQ multiplex PCR; TCRdb stores in-frame clones only, minus some. Of about 1,800,000 clones listed, less than 95% are singletons. Points from the study as a whole: Among four donors, about 4.6% of naive CD4 clonotypes were found in common.

As defined, naive CD8 cells were CD45RO-negative and positively selected for CCR7, with terminally differentiated effector memory CD45RA+ cells excluded. This TCR was sampled from a young man in good health. Material: naive CD8+ T cells sorted from blood. The genes are TRBV12-5 and TRBJ1-1; unclear D gene. As DNA, the CDR3 is TGTGCTAGTGGTCACCTTTGGGGGAACACTGAAGCTTTCTTT. Its protein is CASGHLWGNTEAFF.